In its sample, the clone carrying this TCR beta chain was seen a few times. The data stem from a study of OX40 agonist ivuxolimab in advanced cancers. Across the whole study: Patients' therapy was ivuxolimab, an antibody that acts as an agonist of OX40 (CD134).

Sequenced by immunoSEQ multiplex PCR; TCRdb stores in-frame clones only, minus some. The sample includes about 47,000 clones, around nine tenths seen only once; the top ten take less than 9.5%. The CDR3 runs to 15 residues. Germline assignment: CDR1 SGHRS and CDR2 YFSETQ. V lost 0 bases to trimming and J lost 7 bases, with 15 bases between them. Here the sequenced sample was CD4+ or CD8+ T cells sorted from blood, taken in a trial of the OX40 agonist ivuxolimab. The rearrangement links TRBV5-1 to TRBJ2-3, with D possibly being TRBD1 or TRBD2 (5 bases each). The sequence was obtained from an adult with an advanced solid tumor such as melanoma, head and neck, liver or kidney cancer. The CDR3 DNA is TGCGCCAGCAGCTTGGGGGACGGAGAACTTAATACGCAGTATTTT. Protein: CASSLGDGELNTQYF.